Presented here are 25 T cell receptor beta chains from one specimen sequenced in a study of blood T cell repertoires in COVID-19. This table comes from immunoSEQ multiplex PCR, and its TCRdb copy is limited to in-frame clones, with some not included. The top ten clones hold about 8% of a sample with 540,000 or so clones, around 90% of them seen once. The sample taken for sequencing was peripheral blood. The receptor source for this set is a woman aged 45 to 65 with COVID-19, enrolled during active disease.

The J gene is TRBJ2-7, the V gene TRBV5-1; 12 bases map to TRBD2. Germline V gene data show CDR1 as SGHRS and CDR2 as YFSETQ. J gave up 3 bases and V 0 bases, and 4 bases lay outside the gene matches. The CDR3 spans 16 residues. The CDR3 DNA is TGCGCCAGCAGCTTGGGCCGGACTAGCGGGGACTACGAGCAGTACTTC. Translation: CASSLGRTSGDYEQYF.

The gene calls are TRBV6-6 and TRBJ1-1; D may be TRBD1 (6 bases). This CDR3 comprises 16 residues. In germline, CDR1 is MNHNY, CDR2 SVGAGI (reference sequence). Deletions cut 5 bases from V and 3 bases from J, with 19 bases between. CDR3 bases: TGTGCCAGCAGTAACCTACCAGGGGCGATCGACACTGAAGCTTTCTTT. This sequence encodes CASSNLPGAIDTEAFF.

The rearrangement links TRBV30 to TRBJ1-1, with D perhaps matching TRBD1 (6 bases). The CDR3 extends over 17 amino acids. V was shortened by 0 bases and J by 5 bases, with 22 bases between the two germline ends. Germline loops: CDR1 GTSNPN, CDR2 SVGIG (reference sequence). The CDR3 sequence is CAWSVAGGGRLVTEAFF. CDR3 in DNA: TGTGCCTGGAGTGTAGCGGGAGGGGGGCGATTGGTTACTGAAGCTTTCTTT.

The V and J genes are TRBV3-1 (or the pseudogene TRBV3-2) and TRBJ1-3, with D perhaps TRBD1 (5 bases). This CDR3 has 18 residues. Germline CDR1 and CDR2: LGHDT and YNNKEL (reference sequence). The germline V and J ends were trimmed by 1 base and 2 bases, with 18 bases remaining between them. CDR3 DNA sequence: TGTGCCAGCAGCCAAGTCCGGGGCACGCGGGACCCTGGAAACACCATATATTTT. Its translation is CASSQVRGTRDPGNTIYF.

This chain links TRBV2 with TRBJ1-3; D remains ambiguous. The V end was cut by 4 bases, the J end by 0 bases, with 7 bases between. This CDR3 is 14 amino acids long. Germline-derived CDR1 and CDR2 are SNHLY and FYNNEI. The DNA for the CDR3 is TGTGCCAGCAGTGTTAGATCCTCTGGAAACACCATATATTTT. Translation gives CASSVRSSGNTIYF.

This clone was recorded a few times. The CDR3 nucleotides read TGTGCCAGCAAGGGCGGGGGCTCCTACGAGCAGTACTTC. Translated: CASKGGGSYEQYF. The J gene is TRBJ2-7, the V gene TRBV4-2, with TRBD2 matching over 7 bases. The length of the CDR3 is 13 residues. Germline trimming cut 7 bases from V and 0 bases from J; bases unmatched to any gene: 3. Germline lookup yields CDR1 LGHNA and CDR2 YNFKEQ.

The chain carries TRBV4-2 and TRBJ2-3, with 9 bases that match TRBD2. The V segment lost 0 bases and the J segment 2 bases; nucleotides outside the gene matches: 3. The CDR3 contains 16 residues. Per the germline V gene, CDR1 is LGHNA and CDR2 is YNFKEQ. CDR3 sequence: CASSQEAGGATDTQYF. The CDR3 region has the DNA TGTGCCAGCAGCCAAGAAGCGGGGGGCGCCACAGATACGCAGTATTTT.

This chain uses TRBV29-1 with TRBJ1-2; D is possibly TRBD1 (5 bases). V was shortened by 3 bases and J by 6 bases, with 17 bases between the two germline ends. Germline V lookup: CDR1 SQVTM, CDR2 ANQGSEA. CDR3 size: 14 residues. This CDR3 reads CSVEVAGPGNGYTF. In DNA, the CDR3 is TGCAGCGTTGAGGTCGCAGGGCCAGGAAATGGCTACACCTTC.

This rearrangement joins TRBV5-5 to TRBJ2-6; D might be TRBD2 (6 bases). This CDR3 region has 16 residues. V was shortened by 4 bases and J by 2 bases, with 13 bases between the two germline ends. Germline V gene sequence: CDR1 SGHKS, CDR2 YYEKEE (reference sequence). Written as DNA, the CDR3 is TGTGCCAGCAGCCTACCCCGGGGGACTGGGGCCAACGTCCTGACTTTC. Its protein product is CASSLPRGTGANVLTF.

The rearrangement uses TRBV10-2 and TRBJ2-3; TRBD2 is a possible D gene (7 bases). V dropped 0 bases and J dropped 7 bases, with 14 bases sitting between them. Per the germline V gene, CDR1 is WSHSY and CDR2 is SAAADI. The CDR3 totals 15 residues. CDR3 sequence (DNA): TGCGCCAGCAGTGAGTCGCCTCGCGGGGGCTATACGCAGTATTTT. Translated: CASSESPRGGYTQYF.

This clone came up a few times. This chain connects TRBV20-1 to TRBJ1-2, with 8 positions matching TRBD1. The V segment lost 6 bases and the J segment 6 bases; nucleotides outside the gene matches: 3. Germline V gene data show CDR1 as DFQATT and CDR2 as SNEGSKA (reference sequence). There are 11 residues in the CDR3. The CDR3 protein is CSARRGHGYTF. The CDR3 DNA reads TGCAGTGCCCGCAGGGGGCATGGCTACACCTTC.

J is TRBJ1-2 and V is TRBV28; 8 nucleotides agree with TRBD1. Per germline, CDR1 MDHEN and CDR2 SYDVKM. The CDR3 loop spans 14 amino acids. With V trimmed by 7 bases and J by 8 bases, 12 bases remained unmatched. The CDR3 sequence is CASTSQARGRGYTF. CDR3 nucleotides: TGTGCCAGCACCTCCCAAGCCAGGGGGCGAGGCTACACCTTC.

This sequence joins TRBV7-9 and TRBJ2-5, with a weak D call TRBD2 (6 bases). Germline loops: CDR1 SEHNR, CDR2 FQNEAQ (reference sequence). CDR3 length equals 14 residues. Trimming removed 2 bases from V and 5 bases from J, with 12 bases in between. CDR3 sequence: CASSLSGGLETQYF. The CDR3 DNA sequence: TGTGCCAGCAGCTTATCCGGGGGTTTGGAGACCCAGTACTTC.

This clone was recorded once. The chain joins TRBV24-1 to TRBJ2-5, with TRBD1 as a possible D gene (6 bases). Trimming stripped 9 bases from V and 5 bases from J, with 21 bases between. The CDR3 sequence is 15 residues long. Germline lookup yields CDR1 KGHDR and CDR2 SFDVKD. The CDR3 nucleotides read TGTGCCACCCACCCAGGGGTAGGGACGGTGGAGACCCAGTACTTC. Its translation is CATHPGVGTVETQYF.

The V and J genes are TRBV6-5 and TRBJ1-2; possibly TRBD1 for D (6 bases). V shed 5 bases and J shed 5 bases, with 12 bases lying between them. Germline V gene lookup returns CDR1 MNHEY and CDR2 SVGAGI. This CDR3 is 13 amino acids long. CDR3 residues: CASSSRDKYGYTF. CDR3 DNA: TGTGCCAGCAGTAGCCGGGACAAATATGGCTACACCTTC.

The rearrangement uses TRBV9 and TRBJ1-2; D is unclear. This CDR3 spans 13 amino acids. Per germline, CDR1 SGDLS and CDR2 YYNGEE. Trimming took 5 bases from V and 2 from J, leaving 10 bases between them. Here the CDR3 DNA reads TGTGCCAGCAGGAGGGATGGGAACTATGGCTACACCTTC. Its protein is CASRRDGNYGYTF. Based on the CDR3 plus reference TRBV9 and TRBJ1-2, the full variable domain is DSGVTQTPKHLITATGQRVTLRCSPRSGDLSVYWYQQSLDQGLQFLIQYYNGEERAKGNILERFSAQQFPDLHSELNLSSLELGDSALYFCASRRDGNYGYTFGSGTRLTVV.

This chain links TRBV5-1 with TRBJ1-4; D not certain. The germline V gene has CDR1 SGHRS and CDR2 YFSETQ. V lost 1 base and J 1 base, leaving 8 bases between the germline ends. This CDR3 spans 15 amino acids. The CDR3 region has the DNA TGCGCCAGCAGCTTGAACAGCTTAACTAATGAAAAACTGTTTTTT. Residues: CASSLNSLTNEKLFF.

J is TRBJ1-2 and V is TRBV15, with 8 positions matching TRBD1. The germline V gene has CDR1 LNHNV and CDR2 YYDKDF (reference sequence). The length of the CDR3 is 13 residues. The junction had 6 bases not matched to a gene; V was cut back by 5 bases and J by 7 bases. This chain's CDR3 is CATSADRAGGYTF. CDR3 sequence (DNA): TGTGCCACCAGCGCGGACAGGGCTGGTGGCTACACCTTC.

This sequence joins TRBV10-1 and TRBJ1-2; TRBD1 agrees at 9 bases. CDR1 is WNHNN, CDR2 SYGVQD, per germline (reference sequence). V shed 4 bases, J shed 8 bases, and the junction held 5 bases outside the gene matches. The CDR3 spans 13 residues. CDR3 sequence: CASSAGQGNGYTF. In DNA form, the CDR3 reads TGCGCCAGCAGTGCGGGACAGGGAAACGGCTACACCTTC.

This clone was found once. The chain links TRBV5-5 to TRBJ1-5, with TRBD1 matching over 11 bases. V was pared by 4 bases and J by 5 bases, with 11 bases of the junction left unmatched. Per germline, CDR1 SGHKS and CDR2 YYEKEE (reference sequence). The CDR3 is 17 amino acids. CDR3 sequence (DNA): TGTGCCAGCAGCGCGGACAGGGGGCCGGACTTTGATCAGCCCCAGCATTTT. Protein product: CASSADRGPDFDQPQHF.

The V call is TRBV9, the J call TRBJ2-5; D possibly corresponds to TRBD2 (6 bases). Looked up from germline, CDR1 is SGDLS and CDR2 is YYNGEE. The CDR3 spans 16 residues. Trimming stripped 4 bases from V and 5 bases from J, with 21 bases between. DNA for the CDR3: TGTGCCAGCAGCCCCCCAGGTAGCGGAAATATGGAGACCCAGTACTTC. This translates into CASSPPGSGNMETQYF.

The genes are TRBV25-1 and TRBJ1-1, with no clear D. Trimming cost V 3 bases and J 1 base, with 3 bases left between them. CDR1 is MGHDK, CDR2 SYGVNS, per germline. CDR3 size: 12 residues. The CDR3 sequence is CASSDRNTEAFF. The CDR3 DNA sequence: TGTGCCAGCAGTGACAGGAACACTGAAGCTTTCTTT.

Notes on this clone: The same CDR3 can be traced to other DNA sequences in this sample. The CDR3 is CASSVGGEPYNEQFF. The CDR3 DNA sequence: TGTGCCAGCAGCGTAGGGGGAGAGCCTTACAATGAGCAGTTCTTC. V is TRBV9 and J is TRBJ2-1; TRBD2 might be the D (5 bases). Trimming cost V 0 bases and J 4 bases, with 11 bases left between them. This CDR3 spans 15 amino acids. Germline assignment: CDR1 SGDLS and CDR2 YYNGEE.

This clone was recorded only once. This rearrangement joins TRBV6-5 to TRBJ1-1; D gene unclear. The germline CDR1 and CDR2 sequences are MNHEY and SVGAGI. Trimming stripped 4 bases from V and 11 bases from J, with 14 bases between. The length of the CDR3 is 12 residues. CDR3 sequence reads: CASSSARSPAFF. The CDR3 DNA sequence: TGTGCCAGCAGTTCAGCTAGGTCCCCTGCTTTCTTT.

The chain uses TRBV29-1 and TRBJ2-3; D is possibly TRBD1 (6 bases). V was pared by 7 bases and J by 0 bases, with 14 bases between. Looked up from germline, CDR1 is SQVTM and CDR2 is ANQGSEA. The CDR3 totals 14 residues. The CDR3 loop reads CSGDTAGSTDTQYF. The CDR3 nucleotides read TGCAGCGGGGACACGGCGGGTAGCACAGATACGCAGTATTTT.